This T cell receptor beta chain was sequenced in a study of vaccination effects on CD4 cells after COVID-19. This CDR3 spans 16 amino acids. The germline V gene has CDR1 KGHSH and CDR2 LQKENI. Trimming left V 0 bases short and J 0 bases short, with 9 bases between. The data were produced by immunoSEQ multiplex PCR, yet TCRdb's version contains in-frame clones alone and is incomplete. The data show about 24,000 clones, 71% seen once. Study results and caveats: By a late point after vaccination, infection- and vaccine-induced clones had shrunk markedly through clonal contraction.

Worth noting for this clone: The target antigen is unknown.

Ahead of sequencing, the ViraFEST assay grew antigen-specific CD4+ T cells using viral peptide pools. Isolation of CD4+ T cells took place after about ten days of culture. Among the vaccine recipients, none had a prior SARS-CoV-2 infection, and nucleocapsid antibodies were negative. Researchers reported culturing 1.5 million to 2 million PBMC in each well, adding approximately 10 IU/ml IL-2 and about 10 ug/ml peptides. On day 3 and again on day 7, half the medium was replaced with IL-2 medium. The chain recombines TRBV18 with TRBJ1-3; no clear D gene. This material consisted of CD4+ T cells from PBMCs cultured with HCoV-OC43 spike peptides, taken before COVID-19 vaccination. The subset is: HCoV-OC43 spike overlapping peptide pool stimulation. This receptor was taken from a human donor who received a COVID-19 vaccine. As DNA, the CDR3 is TGTGCCAGCTCACCACCGCCGGGAAGCTCTGGAAACACCATATATTTT. Translation gives CASSPPPGSSGNTIYF.